In this sample, the clone carrying this T cell receptor beta chain turned up a few times. The antigen is unknown. These data are taken from a study of T cells in Graves' hyperthyroidism and ophthalmopathy. Amplification targeted TCR beta CDR3 regions from RNA transcripts. With the HTBI primer set, the TCR CDR3 went through a first round of RT-PCR. TCRdb independently ran MiXCR on the multiplex PCR reads; one entry per CDR3 protein. The table has about 300,000 distinct CDR3 sequences, roughly 18% seen once; the top ten hold about two fifths. Thyroid ultrasound, orbital computed tomography, clinical symptoms, and serum thyroxine and TRAb underpinned diagnoses. Source material for PBMCs was around 10 ml fresh peripheral blood. General study points: Blood shared most expanded thyroid clonotypes above 0.001. Ophthalmopathy was told apart from stable hyperthyroidism by a 13 V-J model.

The CDR3 loop spans 14 amino acids. Trimming cost V 4 bases and J 0 bases, with 8 bases left between them. From germline, CDR1 is SGHRS and CDR2 YFSETQ. This receptor was obtained from a man in his fifties or sixties with Graves' ophthalmopathy. V usage is TRBV5-1 and J usage is TRBJ2-4; D ambiguous. Sequencing used blood. This chain's CDR3 is CASSEMLAKNIQYF. CDR3 sequence (DNA): TGCGCCAGCAGCGAAATGCTAGCCAAAAACATTCAGTACTTC.